This T cell receptor beta chain was identified during a study of shared clonotypes between healthy human individuals. Study background: Sampling drew on donors who were a couple of women and a few men aged 18 to 49. Every donor yielded three CD4 naive, three CD4 memory, two CD8 naive and one CD8 memory plate. Study-wide points: Since donors were few, the genetic and exposure-history diversity represented was limited.

This table comes from immunoSEQ multiplex PCR, and its TCRdb copy is limited to in-frame clones, with some not included. The sample shows roughly 2.2 million clones, approximately 95% of them seen only once. The CD4+ fraction was divided into a CD45RA+ naive subset and a CD45RA-negative memory subset. The CDR3 contains 13 residues. Germline V gene sequence: CDR1 PRHDT, CDR2 FYEKMQ (reference sequence). The V and J ends lost 6 bases and 1 base, in that order; junction bases with no gene match: 2. About this clone itself: Its antigen remains unidentified.

The gene calls are TRBV13 and TRBJ2-7, with 8 positions matching TRBD1. Sequencing was performed on naive CD4+ T cells from PBMCs. Subset in this sample: CD45RA+ positively selected. This TCR was recovered from a man aged 18 to 30 in good health. Some clones in this sample may be carry-over from other donors' samples. The CDR3 DNA sequence: TGTGCCAGCAGGAGACAGGGGTCCTACGAGCAGTACTTC. Residues: CASRRQGSYEQYF.